A single count supports the clone carrying this TCR beta chain. Seattle participants joined during active infection and were tracked over time. The V gene lost 2 bases and the J gene lost 4 bases, with 11 bases spanning the gap. CDR3 length: 14 residues. Germline V CDR1 and CDR2: LGHDT, YNNKEL (reference sequence). Sequencing used immunoSEQ multiplex PCR; TCRdb keeps in-frame clones, though not all of them. The data show around 90,000 clones, 70% to 90% seen once. These data are taken from a study of blood T cell repertoires in COVID-19. Study background: Material from acute and convalescent COVID-19 was sourced from the United States, Italy and Spain.

The source of this sequence is a man aged 50 to 59 with COVID-19, enrolled during active disease. This chain joins TRBV3-1 (or the pseudogene TRBV3-2) and TRBJ1-2; D not certain. The sample consisted of peripheral blood. CDR3 residues: CASSQISGTYGYTF. The CDR3 nucleotides are TGTGCCAGCAGCCAAATCTCGGGTACCTATGGCTACACCTTC.